The source of this T cell receptor beta chain is a study of immune heterogeneity within non-small cell lung tumors. On the study more broadly: It was found that the tumors were a handful of squamous cell carcinomas, approximately ten non-squamous carcinomas and 1 not otherwise specified. Points from the study as a whole: High-frequency clones unique to single sites coexisted with identical dominant CDR3 beta clonotypes that recurred across tumor sites within a patient. Local tumor mutational burden showed a correlation with local T-cell clonality that was moderate but significant (R 0.3 to 0.35).

This clonotype was counted between two and nine times. What it binds is not known. The TCR beta CDR3 region underwent multiplex PCR amplification with 32 V and 13 J primers. One entry per CDR3 protein results from TCRdb running MiXCR on the multiplex PCR reads. The sample carries about 22,000 distinct CDR3 sequences, 25% to 35% recorded once. The CDR3 has 15 residues. Trimming pared 1 base from V and 4 bases from J, leaving 14 bases between. Germline V gene sequence: CDR1 MGHRA, CDR2 YSYEKL. Bulk tumor gDNA, 500 to 700 ng per sample, served as the TCR template. Several biopsies per primary tumor were taken during surgery, spaced as far apart as possible. Those enrolled were patients newly diagnosed with untreated non-small cell lung cancer and undergoing curative surgery. The donors had newly diagnosed non-small cell lung cancer and underwent surgery intended to cure it.

V and J are TRBV4-1 and TRBJ2-7, with D perhaps being TRBD1 or TRBD2 (5 bases each). The clonotype originates from a man aged 40-49 years with non-small cell lung cancer. Source material: lung tumor tissue. DNA for the CDR3: TGCGCCAGCAGCCAAGCGTATCTGGGGGAGTACGAGCAGTACTTC. It is translated as CASSQAYLGEYEQYF.